Sequencing of this T cell receptor (beta chain) was carried out in a study of T cells in Graves' hyperthyroidism and ophthalmopathy. General study results and limits: Stable hyperthyroidism was told apart from ophthalmopathy by a model built on 13 V-J features.

Ophthalmopathy patients had moderate-to-severe active disease, CAS ≥3, NOSPECS ≥4, and disease duration under 3 months. Uncontrolled infection, other autoimmune disease, pregnancy or lactation barred patients from enrollment. The CDR3 consists of 13 residues. V was clipped by 4 bases and J by 5 bases, with 10 bases between them. CDR1 is SGHRS, CDR2 YFSETQ, per germline. Points on this clonotype: The antigen remains undetermined.

From RNA transcripts, TCR beta CDR3 regions were amplified. HTBI primers were the set used in a first-round RT-PCR of the TCR CDR3. Via MiXCR, TCRdb re-called the multiplex PCR reads, giving one row per CDR3 protein. Of 560,000 or so distinct CDR3 sequences listed, 15% to 20% are singletons. This TCR was sampled from a man aged 35 to 55 with Graves' ophthalmopathy. Sequences were obtained from blood. The chain combines TRBV5-1 with TRBJ1-5; D is uncertain. The CDR3 is CASSIMPHQPQHF. CDR3 coding DNA: TGCGCCAGCAGCATCATGCCCCATCAGCCCCAGCATTTT.